This T cell receptor (beta chain) was sequenced for a study of identical twins. With respect to this clonotype: What it binds is not known.

A template switching step contributed a universal primer site, while unique molecular identifiers were present in the cDNA. A single record per CDR3 protein comes from TCRdb applying MiXCR to the 5' RACE reads. The sample contains some 760,000 distinct CDR3 sequences, 18% of which appear only once. CDR3 size: 15 residues. With 1 base removed from V and 2 bases from J, the gap between germline ends came to 13 bases. Germline-derived CDR1 and CDR2 are DFQATT and SNEGSKA (reference sequence). Study results and caveats: Partial confounding of zero-insertion analyses by invariant MAIT and iNKT cells was possible. Twins shared out-of-frame alpha sequences with excess low generation probability.

These sequences were also reported in another study, on T cells expressing NK-cell markers.

This sequence originates from a young woman in good health. This rearrangement joins TRBV20-1 to TRBJ2-3; TRBD2 is a possible D gene (5 bases). What was sequenced was PBMCs. Written as DNA, the CDR3 is TGCAGTGCTAGAGTAACAGCGGTTTTCACAGATACGCAGTATTTT. Protein sequence: CSARVTAVFTDTQYF.